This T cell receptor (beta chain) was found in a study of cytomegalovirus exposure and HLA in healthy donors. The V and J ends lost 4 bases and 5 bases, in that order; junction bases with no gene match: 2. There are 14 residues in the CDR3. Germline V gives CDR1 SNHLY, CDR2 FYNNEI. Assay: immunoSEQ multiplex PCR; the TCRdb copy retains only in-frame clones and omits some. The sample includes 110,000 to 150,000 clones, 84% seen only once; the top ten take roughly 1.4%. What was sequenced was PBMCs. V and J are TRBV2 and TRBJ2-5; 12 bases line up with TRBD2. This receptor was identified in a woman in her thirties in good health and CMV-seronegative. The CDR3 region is CASSASGGAETQYF. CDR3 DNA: TGTGCCAGCAGTGCTAGCGGGGGGGCGGAGACCCAGTACTTC.